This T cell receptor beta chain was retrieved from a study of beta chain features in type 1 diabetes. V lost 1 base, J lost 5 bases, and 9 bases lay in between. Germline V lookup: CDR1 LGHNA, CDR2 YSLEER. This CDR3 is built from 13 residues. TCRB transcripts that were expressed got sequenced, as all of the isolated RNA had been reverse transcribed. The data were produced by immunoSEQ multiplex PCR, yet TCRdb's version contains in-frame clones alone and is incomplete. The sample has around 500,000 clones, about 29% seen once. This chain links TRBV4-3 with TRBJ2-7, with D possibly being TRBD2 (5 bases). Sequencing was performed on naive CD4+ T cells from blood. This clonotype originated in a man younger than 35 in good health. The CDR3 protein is CASSQVGVHEQYF. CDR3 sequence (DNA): TGCGCCAGCAGCCAAGTCGGGGTTCACGAGCAGTACTTC.